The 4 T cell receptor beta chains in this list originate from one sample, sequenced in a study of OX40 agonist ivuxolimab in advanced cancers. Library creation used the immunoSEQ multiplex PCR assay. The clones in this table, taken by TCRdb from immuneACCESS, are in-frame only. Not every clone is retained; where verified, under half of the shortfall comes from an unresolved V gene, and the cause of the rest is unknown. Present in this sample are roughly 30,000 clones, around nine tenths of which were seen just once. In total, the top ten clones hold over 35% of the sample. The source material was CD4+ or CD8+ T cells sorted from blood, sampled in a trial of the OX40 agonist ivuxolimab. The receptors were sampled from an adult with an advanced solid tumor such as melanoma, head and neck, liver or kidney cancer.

This CDR3 is CASSLVRELSGNTIYF. CDR3 DNA sequence: TGTGCCAGCAGCTTGGTCAGGGAATTGTCTGGAAACACCATATATTTT. The chain is built from TRBV5-6 and TRBJ1-3; D perhaps matches TRBD1 (5 bases). The CDR3 sequence is 16 residues long. In germline, CDR1 is SGHDT, CDR2 YYEEEE. Trimming removed 0 bases at V and 1 base at J, with 11 bases between.

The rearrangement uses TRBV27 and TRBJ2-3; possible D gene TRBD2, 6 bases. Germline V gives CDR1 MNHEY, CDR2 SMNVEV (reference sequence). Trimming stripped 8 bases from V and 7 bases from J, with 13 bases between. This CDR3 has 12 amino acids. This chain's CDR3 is CASGSGGNTQYF. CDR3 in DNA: TGTGCCAGCGGATCCGGGGGAAATACGCAGTATTTT.

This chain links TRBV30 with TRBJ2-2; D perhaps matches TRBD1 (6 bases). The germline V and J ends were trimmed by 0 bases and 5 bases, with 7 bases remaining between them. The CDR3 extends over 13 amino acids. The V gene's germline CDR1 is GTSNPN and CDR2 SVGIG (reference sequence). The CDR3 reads CAWSVTGTGELFF. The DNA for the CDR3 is TGTGCCTGGAGTGTAACAGGGACCGGGGAGCTGTTTTTT.

The DNA of the CDR3 is TGTGCCAGCAGCGCGGACAGTACTTTTTCTGGGGCCAACGTCCTGACTTTC. Translated, it gives CASSADSTFSGANVLTF. The rearrangement joins TRBV9 to TRBJ2-6; a possible D gene is TRBD1 (6 bases). Per germline, CDR1 SGDLS and CDR2 YYNGEE. The CDR3 loop spans 17 amino acids. Trimming stripped 3 bases from V and 1 base from J, with 14 bases between.